Reported below is one TCR beta chain. The antigen it binds to is not known. No much larger clone is present one base from it, and per-base qualities are unavailable. A distance of 13 bases separates the germline ends of V and J, which lose 0 bases and 4 bases respectively. For CDR1 and CDR2, the germline V gene lists SGHVS and FQNEAQ. Spanning cysteine to phenylalanine, the CDR3 consists of 16 amino acids. The sequence is cut down to CDR3 DNA, 48 bases in frame from base 1. These data are taken from a study of blood T cell repertoires in COVID-19 (TCRdb year 2020). In the study overall: Samples from collaborators originated in the United States, Italy and Spain and spanned both the acute and convalescent phases of COVID-19. The material from the prospective study consisted of cDNA or gDNA derived from T cells, B-cell-depleted T cells, or PBMCs. The dataset comprised deeply sampled blood TCRbeta repertoires from subjects exposed to, actively infected with, or recovered from COVID-19. The repertoires were released in a freely available public database intended as a resource for research on the immune response to SARS-CoV-2. The samples were drawn from two sources: the first 160 participants of the ongoing ImmuneRACE study, and about 1,300 subjects contributed by 6 global collaborators. Sample metadata almost always included a de-identified subject ID, COVID-19 status, age in years and sex. HLA class I and class II types, where available, came from metadata supplied by the sample provider rather than from assay-based typing.

Collaborating institutions collected whole blood in K2EDTA tubes following their own protocols. For TCRbeta analysis, collaborators shipped samples as frozen whole blood, isolated PBMCs, or DNA extracted from either of those sample types. TCRbeta CDR3 regions were amplified from genomic DNA using the immunoSEQ Assay, a bias-controlled multiplex PCR. The paper's data handling went like this. The number of nucleated cells in each sample was estimated from the amplification of reference gene primers within the assay. To quantify the absolute abundance of each unique TCRbeta CDR3 rearrangement, sequence reads were collapsed and filtered. For each sample, productive Simpson clonality was calculated as the square root of Simpson's diversity index over productive rearrangements. TCRdb took this table from immuneACCESS and kept in-frame rearrangements with V and J called. Such tables lack part of the clones; where checked against another copy, unresolved V genes explain under half of the gap, and the rest is unexplained. The D gene and trimming were derived from the DNA, and the V and J assignments and clone size from that table. The table for this sample lists 210,000 or so clones; approximately 91% of them were counted only once. Approximately 6.7% of the sample goes to the ten largest clones.

General conclusions and limits of the study: The quantity of clinical and demographic metadata differed by source and by participant and was supplied without curation.

The sequence derives from a man in his forties or fifties with acute or convalescent COVID-19. Sequenced sample: peripheral blood. The V gene is TRBV7-8 and the J gene is TRBJ1-5; the D gene cannot be named for sure. The CDR3 amino acid sequence is: CASSLAWRVGNQPQHF. Here is the DNA: TGTGCCAGCAGCTTAGCTTGGAGGGTTGGTAATCAGCCCCAGCATTTT.